This TCR beta chain was identified in a study of shared clonotypes between healthy human individuals. The V gene lost 4 bases and the J gene lost 4 bases, with 17 bases spanning the gap. Germline V gene sequence: CDR1 MGHDK, CDR2 SYGVNS. The CDR3 is made up of 15 amino acids. Generated by immunoSEQ multiplex PCR, the TCRdb table keeps only in-frame clones and is missing some. The repertoire includes some 2,500,000 clones, 93% of them detected once, and more than 0.35% sits in the top ten. This TCR derives from a man aged 18 to 29 in good health. Some clones in this sample may be carry-over from other donors' samples. The sequenced sample was naive CD4+ T cells from PBMCs. Subset denoted: CD45RA+ positively selected. This sequence joins TRBV25-1 and TRBJ2-7; tentatively, D is TRBD1 (6 bases). The CDR3 DNA reads TGTGCCAGCAGTGGAGTGGAACAGGGCATGTACGAGCAGTACTTC. Its protein product is CASSGVEQGMYEQYF.